The entry below gives a single T cell receptor beta chain sequence along with its context. The data derive from a study of blood T cell repertoires in COVID-19. Per the original methods: Reference gene primer amplification gave estimated nucleated cell counts. Profiling relied on immunoSEQ multiplex PCR, and the TCRdb table lists in-frame clones only, not all of them. The DNA was the basis for D and trimming; V, J and clone size are from that table. The sample records about 350,000 clones, about 90% being singletons. J was trimmed by 2 bases and V by 3 bases; bases with no gene match: 5. This CDR3 region has 16 residues. Per the germline V gene, CDR1 is SGHDN and CDR2 is FVKESK.

Sequencing was done on a sample of peripheral blood. The chain recombines TRBV14 with TRBJ2-3, with 10 bases fitting TRBD2. This receptor was identified in a woman aged 18-29 years who had recovered from COVID-19. The CDR3 DNA reads TGTGCCAGCAGCCAGTGGACTAGCGGCAACACAGATACGCAGTATTTT. This encodes CASSQWTSGNTDTQYF.